The present T cell receptor (beta chain) was sequenced within a study of blood T cells in healthy people across ages. Study results and caveats: Naive CD4+ cell counts and diversity both ran higher in long-lived than in aged donors. Naive and antigen-experienced cells could not be conclusively compared, given unsorted PBMCs.

Primed by a sample-barcoded 5' primer and a J-beta primer mix, a second PCR proceeded for about 7 to 11 cycles. Every cDNA molecule carried a tag from a template-switch adaptor bearing 12 random nucleotides. Sequencing yielded, for each sample, at least 3 million paired-end reads carrying CDR3. TCRdb independently ran MiXCR on the 5' RACE reads; one entry per CDR3 protein. Here the sample spans hundreds of thousands of distinct CDR3 sequences, roughly 20% being singletons. Trimming removed 5 bases from V and 2 bases from J; junction bases left unmatched: 7. Germline V CDR1 and CDR2: SGHAT, FQDESV (reference sequence). CDR3 length equals 15 residues. On this clonotype itself: Its antigen remains unknown.

Sequencing input: blood. This receptor was obtained from a man in his 70s in good health. The V gene is TRBV11-1, the J gene TRBJ2-7; 9 bases agree with TRBD1. CDR3: CASSRTGGATYEQYF. The CDR3 DNA reads as TGTGCCAGCAGCCGAACAGGGGGCGCGACCTACGAGCAGTACTTC.